A selection of T cell receptor beta chains follows, all from one sample in a study of T cell responses to AZD1222 COVID-19 vaccine. Only in-frame clones appear in the TCRdb table, and some are missing; sequencing was by immunoSEQ multiplex PCR. The table has 150,000 to 200,000 clones, 90% to 95% seen once; the top ten hold roughly 1.7%. The sequences come from peripheral blood, collected 28 days after the second AZD1222 dose. The receptors were sampled from an adult who received the AZD1222 COVID-19 vaccine. Each CDR3 is given with its conserved first and last residue. D genes are given only for firm matches. Clone size appears in some rows only: once, few, many, or a class for an expanded clone.

v_call: TRBV9; clone_size: NA; j_call: TRBJ2-3; d_call: TRBD1; cdr3_aa: CASKPRDRDTDTQYF; cdr3_nt: TGTGCCAGCAAGCCGAGGGACAGGGACACAGATACGCAGTATTTT
v_call: TRBV3-1/TRBV3-2; clone_size: once; j_call: TRBJ2-5; d_call: NA; cdr3_aa: CASSPYLAADQETQYF; cdr3_nt: TGTGCCAGCAGCCCGTATCTGGCGGCCGACCAAGAGACCCAGTACTTC
v_call: TRBV19; clone_size: once; j_call: TRBJ1-2; d_call: NA; cdr3_aa: CASSPLGGFLVYGYTF; cdr3_nt: TGTGCCAGTAGCCCTCTGGGGGGGTTCCTGGTCTATGGCTACACCTTC
v_call: TRBV3-1/TRBV3-2; clone_size: NA; j_call: TRBJ2-7; d_call: NA; cdr3_aa: CASSPKAPGWSSEQYF; cdr3_nt: TGTGCCAGCAGCCCTAAGGCTCCGGGGTGGAGTTCCGAGCAGTACTTC
v_call: TRBV27; clone_size: NA; j_call: TRBJ2-1; d_call: NA; cdr3_aa: CASSRSDQVYNEQFF; cdr3_nt: TGTGCCAGCAGTCGCTCCGATCAGGTTTACAATGAGCAGTTCTTC
v_call: TRBV27; clone_size: NA; j_call: TRBJ1-1; d_call: NA; cdr3_aa: CASSSPGAGPLEAFF; cdr3_nt: TGTGCCAGCAGTTCCCCGGGGGCTGGCCCCCTGGAAGCTTTCTTT
v_call: TRBV11-1; clone_size: NA; j_call: TRBJ2-7; d_call: TRBD2; cdr3_aa: CASSLERGAPYEQYF; cdr3_nt: TGTGCCAGCAGCTTAGAGCGGGGGGCCCCCTACGAGCAGTACTTC
v_call: TRBV6-5; clone_size: NA; j_call: TRBJ2-7; d_call: NA; cdr3_aa: CASSSTWPPVYEQYF; cdr3_nt: TGTGCCAGCAGTTCCACGTGGCCACCAGTCTACGAGCAGTACTTC
v_call: TRBV28; clone_size: NA; j_call: TRBJ1-2; d_call: TRBD1; cdr3_aa: CASSFQGDYGYTF; cdr3_nt: TGTGCCAGCAGTTTCCAGGGGGACTATGGCTACACCTTC
v_call: TRBV7-8; clone_size: NA; j_call: TRBJ2-7; d_call: NA; cdr3_aa: CASSLEDQGFYEQYF; cdr3_nt: TGTGCCAGCAGCTTAGAAGACCAGGGGTTCTACGAGCAGTACTTC
v_call: TRBV5-1; clone_size: NA; j_call: TRBJ1-5; d_call: NA; cdr3_aa: CASRRGTNQPQHF; cdr3_nt: TGCGCCAGCAGGAGGGGAACCAATCAGCCCCAGCATTTT
v_call: TRBV2; clone_size: NA; j_call: TRBJ1-2; d_call: NA; cdr3_aa: CASSERGVYGYTF; cdr3_nt: TGTGCCAGCAGTGAACGCGGCGTCTACGGCTACACCTTC
v_call: TRBV9; clone_size: NA; j_call: TRBJ2-5; d_call: TRBD2; cdr3_aa: CASSVGLAGGETQYF; cdr3_nt: TGTGCCAGCAGCGTAGGACTAGCGGGGGGTGAGACCCAGTACTTC
v_call: TRBV11-2; clone_size: NA; j_call: TRBJ2-1; d_call: TRBD2; cdr3_aa: CASSSGRASYNEQFF; cdr3_nt: TGTGCCAGCAGCTCCGGGAGGGCCAGTTACAATGAGCAGTTCTTC
v_call: TRBV3-1/TRBV3-2; clone_size: NA; j_call: TRBJ1-2; d_call: NA; cdr3_aa: CASSQSGAGSSYGYTF; cdr3_nt: TGTGCCAGCAGCCAGTCTGGGGCAGGGTCAAGCTATGGCTACACCTTC
v_call: TRBV24-1; clone_size: NA; j_call: TRBJ2-7; d_call: TRBD1; cdr3_aa: CATSDRDRPYEQYF; cdr3_nt: TGTGCCACCAGTGATCGGGACAGACCCTACGAGCAGTACTTC
v_call: TRBV19; clone_size: NA; j_call: TRBJ2-1; d_call: TRBD2; cdr3_aa: CASSTSGLAVYNEQFF; cdr3_nt: TGTGCCAGTAGTACAAGCGGACTAGCGGTTTACAATGAGCAGTTCTTC
v_call: TRBV16; clone_size: NA; j_call: TRBJ1-5; d_call: NA; cdr3_aa: CASSQVADSNQPQHF; cdr3_nt: TGTGCCAGCAGCCAGGTGGCCGATAGCAATCAGCCCCAGCATTTT
v_call: TRBV6-5; clone_size: few; j_call: TRBJ2-1; d_call: TRBD1; cdr3_aa: CASSPDRNNEQFF; cdr3_nt: TGTGCCAGCAGTCCGGACAGGAACAATGAGCAGTTCTTC
v_call: TRBV9; clone_size: NA; j_call: TRBJ1-6; d_call: NA; cdr3_aa: CASSSRAYNSPLHF; cdr3_nt: TGTGCCAGCAGCTCTCGCGCTTATAATTCACCCCTCCACTTT
v_call: TRBV6-4; clone_size: NA; j_call: TRBJ2-1; d_call: TRBD1; cdr3_aa: CASGGTGDGPSEQFF; cdr3_nt: TGTGCCAGCGGGGGGACAGGGGACGGCCCCAGTGAGCAGTTCTTC
v_call: TRBV29-1; clone_size: NA; j_call: TRBJ2-7; d_call: TRBD1; cdr3_aa: CSVDSGQGAYEQYF; cdr3_nt: TGCAGCGTTGACTCTGGACAGGGAGCCTACGAGCAGTACTTC
v_call: TRBV28; clone_size: NA; j_call: TRBJ1-5; d_call: NA; cdr3_aa: CASSLKTANQPQHF; cdr3_nt: TGTGCCAGCAGTTTAAAGACAGCTAATCAGCCCCAGCATTTT
v_call: TRBV28; clone_size: NA; j_call: TRBJ1-1; d_call: NA; cdr3_aa: CASRTTGEAFF; cdr3_nt: TGTGCCAGCAGAACTACTGGTGAAGCTTTCTTT
v_call: TRBV5-1; clone_size: NA; j_call: TRBJ1-6; d_call: NA; cdr3_aa: CASRQPNSPLHF; cdr3_nt: TGCGCCAGCAGACAGCCTAATTCACCCCTCCACTTT
v_call: TRBV18; clone_size: NA; j_call: TRBJ2-3; d_call: NA; cdr3_aa: CASSDGGTDTQYF; cdr3_nt: TGTGCCAGCTCCGACGGGGGTACAGATACGCAGTATTTT
v_call: TRBV18; clone_size: once; j_call: TRBJ2-7; d_call: TRBD2; cdr3_aa: CASSTGGIWSEQYF; cdr3_nt: TGTGCCAGCTCGACGGGGGGGATCTGGTCCGAGCAGTACTTC
v_call: TRBV4-1; clone_size: NA; j_call: TRBJ2-1; d_call: NA; cdr3_aa: CASSQVRASSHEQFF; cdr3_nt: TGCGCCAGCAGCCAAGTTCGGGCTAGCTCACATGAGCAGTTCTTC
v_call: TRBV5-1; clone_size: NA; j_call: TRBJ2-5; d_call: NA; cdr3_aa: CASSLSETQYF; cdr3_nt: TGCGCCAGCAGCTTGTCCGAGACCCAGTACTTC
v_call: TRBV27; clone_size: NA; j_call: TRBJ2-3; d_call: TRBD1; cdr3_aa: CASSYKTGTGTDTQYF; cdr3_nt: TGTGCCAGCAGTTATAAGACAGGGACAGGCACAGATACGCAGTATTTT
v_call: TRBV7-7; clone_size: NA; j_call: TRBJ2-1; d_call: NA; cdr3_aa: CASSLDSNNEQFF; cdr3_nt: TGTGCTAGCAGCTTGGACAGCAACAATGAGCAGTTCTTC
v_call: TRBV19; clone_size: few; j_call: TRBJ2-5; d_call: NA; cdr3_aa: CASSIALARETQYF; cdr3_nt: TGTGCCAGTAGTATAGCTCTCGCGAGGGAGACCCAGTACTTC
v_call: TRBV28; clone_size: NA; j_call: TRBJ2-7; d_call: NA; cdr3_aa: CASTAFYEQYF; cdr3_nt: TGTGCCAGCACCGCCTTCTACGAGCAGTACTTC
v_call: TRBV5-1; clone_size: NA; j_call: TRBJ2-2; d_call: NA; cdr3_aa: CASSLRVEIGGELFF; cdr3_nt: TGCGCCAGCAGCTTGCGGGTGGAGATAGGCGGGGAGCTGTTTTTT
v_call: TRBV27; clone_size: few; j_call: TRBJ2-1; d_call: TRBD2; cdr3_aa: CASSLQLAVFANEQFF; cdr3_nt: TGTGCCAGCAGTTTGCAACTAGCGGTTTTTGCTAATGAGCAGTTCTTC
v_call: TRBV7-9; clone_size: once; j_call: TRBJ2-1; d_call: TRBD2; cdr3_aa: CASSSGTSGRAVGNEQFF; cdr3_nt: TGTGCCAGCAGTTCCGGGACTAGCGGGAGGGCCGTCGGTAATGAGCAGTTCTTC
v_call: TRBV6-5; clone_size: NA; j_call: TRBJ1-3; d_call: NA; cdr3_aa: CASSYEVSGNTIYF; cdr3_nt: TGTGCCAGCAGTTACGAGGTTTCAGGAAACACCATATATTTT
v_call: TRBV27; clone_size: NA; j_call: TRBJ1-1; d_call: NA; cdr3_aa: CASISLGSMNTEAFF; cdr3_nt: TGTGCCAGCATATCCTTGGGGTCCATGAACACTGAAGCTTTCTTT
v_call: TRBV7-9; clone_size: NA; j_call: TRBJ2-1; d_call: TRBD2; cdr3_aa: CASTTSGGPTEQFF; cdr3_nt: TGTGCCAGCACCACTAGCGGGGGGCCTACCGAGCAGTTCTTC
v_call: TRBV6-5; clone_size: NA; j_call: TRBJ1-1; d_call: TRBD1; cdr3_aa: CASRSGQGNTEAFF; cdr3_nt: TGTGCCAGCAGGAGTGGACAGGGTAACACTGAAGCTTTCTTT
v_call: TRBV28; clone_size: NA; j_call: TRBJ1-4; d_call: NA; cdr3_aa: CASSLVGGLYEKLFF; cdr3_nt: TGTGCCAGCAGTTTAGTCGGGGGGTTGTATGAAAAACTGTTTTTT
v_call: TRBV19; clone_size: NA; j_call: TRBJ2-1; d_call: NA; cdr3_aa: CASSIERGLSYNEQFF; cdr3_nt: TGTGCCAGTAGTATAGAGCGGGGGCTCTCCTACAATGAGCAGTTCTTC
v_call: TRBV29-1; clone_size: NA; j_call: TRBJ1-1; d_call: NA; cdr3_aa: CNVEGDGTEAFF; cdr3_nt: TGCAACGTTGAAGGGGATGGCACTGAAGCTTTCTTT
v_call: TRBV6-6; clone_size: NA; j_call: TRBJ1-4; d_call: NA; cdr3_aa: CASSLPTNEKLFF; cdr3_nt: TGTGCCAGCAGCCTTCCAACTAATGAAAAACTGTTTTTT
v_call: TRBV30; clone_size: NA; j_call: TRBJ1-5; d_call: NA; cdr3_aa: CAYQNSLPNQPQHF; cdr3_nt: TGTGCCTACCAGAATTCTCTGCCTAATCAGCCCCAGCATTTT
v_call: TRBV18; clone_size: NA; j_call: TRBJ1-6; d_call: TRBD1; cdr3_aa: CASSPIPPGQKNSPLHF; cdr3_nt: TGTGCCAGCTCACCAATCCCTCCGGGACAGAAAAATTCACCCCTCCACTTT
v_call: TRBV5-1; clone_size: NA; j_call: TRBJ1-1; d_call: NA; cdr3_aa: CASSREGSPDTEAFF; cdr3_nt: TGCGCCAGCAGCCGGGAGGGAAGCCCGGACACTGAAGCTTTCTTT
v_call: TRBV27; clone_size: NA; j_call: TRBJ2-1; d_call: TRBD1; cdr3_aa: CASSLSGTGLFDEQFF; cdr3_nt: TGTGCCAGCAGTTTATCCGGGACAGGGCTTTTCGATGAGCAGTTCTTC
v_call: TRBV28; clone_size: NA; j_call: TRBJ1-2; d_call: NA; cdr3_aa: CASSGGVPNYGYTF; cdr3_nt: TGTGCCAGCAGTGGAGGGGTCCCAAACTATGGCTACACCTTC
v_call: TRBV29-1; clone_size: NA; j_call: TRBJ1-4; d_call: NA; cdr3_aa: CSVGQAREKLFF; cdr3_nt: TGCAGCGTTGGGCAGGCCCGGGAAAAACTGTTTTTT
v_call: TRBV19; clone_size: NA; j_call: TRBJ1-5; d_call: TRBD1; cdr3_aa: CASGTGGWQPQHF; cdr3_nt: TGTGCCAGTGGAACAGGGGGCTGGCAGCCCCAGCATTTT